The entry below describes one T cell receptor (beta chain). The data are from a study of PD-1 blockade in classical Hodgkin lymphoma. V lost 0 bases to trimming and J lost 5 bases; unmatched junction nucleotides: 6. The CDR3 totals 17 residues. CDR1 is SGDLS, CDR2 YYNGEE, per germline. Specified time point: cycle 4 day 1 (C4D1), after more than 5 weeks of nivolumab. Patients all relapsed after autologous stem cell transplantation, and there was variation in brentuximab vedotin exposure. The method was immunoSEQ multiplex PCR; TCRdb's version includes in-frame clones alone and lacks a portion of them. Of about 33,000 clones listed, roughly 76% are singletons.

The clonotype comes from a human donor with classical Hodgkin lymphoma. This material consisted of peripheral blood mononuclear cells (PBMCs), taken before the fourth cycle of nivolumab. The gene calls are TRBV9 and TRBJ2-3; 13 bases agree with TRBD2. The CDR3 nucleotides read TGTGCCAGCAGCGTAGCTGATGGGACTAGCGGGATAGATACGCAGTATTTT. It encodes CASSVADGTSGIDTQYF.